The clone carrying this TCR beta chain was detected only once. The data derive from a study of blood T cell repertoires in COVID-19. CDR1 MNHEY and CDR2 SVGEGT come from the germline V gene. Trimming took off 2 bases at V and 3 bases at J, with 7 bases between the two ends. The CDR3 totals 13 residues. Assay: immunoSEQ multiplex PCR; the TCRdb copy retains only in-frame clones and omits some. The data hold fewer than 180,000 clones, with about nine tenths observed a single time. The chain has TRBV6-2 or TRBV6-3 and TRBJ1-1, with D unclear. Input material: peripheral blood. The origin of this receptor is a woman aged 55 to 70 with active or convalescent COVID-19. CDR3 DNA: TGTGCCAGCAGTTACACGGGTTACACTGAAGCTTTCTTT. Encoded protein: CASSYTGYTEAFF.